This T cell receptor (beta chain) was profiled in a study of regulatory T cells in long-lasting Graves disease. General study findings and limits: Newly diagnosed Graves' patients had higher TCR diversity than persistent ones. Segments TRBV28, TRBJ1-2 and TRBJ2-5 showed preferential usage in persistent disease.

Unmatched junction bases numbered 6, after V lost 8 bases and J lost 1 base. The length of the CDR3 is 15 residues. Germline V lookup: CDR1 GTSNPN, CDR2 SVGIG (reference sequence). Arm-PCR of CDR3 regions and iRepertoire HTBI primers were used to build TCR beta libraries. TCRdb ran MiXCR on the multiplex PCR reads and lists one entry per CDR3 protein. Here the sample spans 550,000 to 700,000 distinct CDR3 sequences, roughly 16% being singletons. This clonotype occurred a few times. Its target is not known. Time point meaning: newly diagnosed GD, antithyroid drugs for less than 3 months. Isolated PBMC RNA provided the starting material for the TCR library. Graves' disease diagnosis was established per American Thyroid Association guidelines. The sample was also reused in another study, on T cells in Graves' hyperthyroidism and ophthalmopathy.

The sequencing used peripheral blood mononuclear cells (PBMCs), collected at new diagnosis, from a patient treated with antithyroid drugs. The sequence derives from a man aged 18 to 30 with Graves disease. This chain connects TRBV30 to TRBJ2-6; 9 bases match TRBD1. CDR3 nucleotides: TGTGCCGGGCCGGGACAGGGTTCTGGGGCCAACGTCCTGACTTTC. Protein: CAGPGQGSGANVLTF.